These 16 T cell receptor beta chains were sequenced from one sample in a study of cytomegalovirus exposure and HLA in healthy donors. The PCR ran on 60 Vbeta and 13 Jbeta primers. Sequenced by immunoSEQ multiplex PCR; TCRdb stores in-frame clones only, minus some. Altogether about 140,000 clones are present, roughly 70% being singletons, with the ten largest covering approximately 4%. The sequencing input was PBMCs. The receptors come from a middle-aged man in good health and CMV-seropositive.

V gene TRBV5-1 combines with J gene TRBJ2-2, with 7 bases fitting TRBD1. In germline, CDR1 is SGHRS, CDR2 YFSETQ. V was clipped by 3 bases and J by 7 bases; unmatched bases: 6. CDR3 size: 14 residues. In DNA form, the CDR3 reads TGCGCCAGCAGCTACTATGGGACAGACGGGGAGCTGTTTTTT. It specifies CASSYYGTDGELFF.

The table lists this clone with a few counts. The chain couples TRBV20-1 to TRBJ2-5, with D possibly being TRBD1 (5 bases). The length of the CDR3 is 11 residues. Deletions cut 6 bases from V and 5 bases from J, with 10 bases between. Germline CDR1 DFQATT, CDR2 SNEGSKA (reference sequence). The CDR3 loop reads CSALGVETQYF. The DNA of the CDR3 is TGCAGTGCCCTAGGGGTGGAGACCCAGTACTTC.

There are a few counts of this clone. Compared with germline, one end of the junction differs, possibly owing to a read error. In DNA form, the CDR3 reads TGTGCCAGCAGCCTGGAACTTAGCTACGAGCAGTCCTTC. It specifies CASSLELSYEQSF. The J gene is TRBJ2-7, the V gene TRBV5-6; unclear D gene. The germline gives CDR1 SGHDT, CDR2 YYEEEE. The length of the CDR3 is 13 residues. The entire variable domain, with the rest obtained from reference TRBV5-6 and TRBJ2-7, is as follows: DAGVTQSPTHLIKTRGQQVTLRCSPKSGHDTVSWYQQALGQGPQFIFQYYEEEERQRGNFPDRFSGHQFPNYSSELNVNALLLGDSALYLCASSLELSYEQSFGPGTRLTVT.

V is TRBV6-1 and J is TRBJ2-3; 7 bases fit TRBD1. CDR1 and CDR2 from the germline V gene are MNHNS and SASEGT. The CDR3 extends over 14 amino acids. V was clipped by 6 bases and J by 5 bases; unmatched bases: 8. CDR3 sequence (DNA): TGTGCCAGCAGCCCAGGGGGATCTGTAGATACGCAGTATTTT. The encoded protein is CASSPGGSVDTQYF.

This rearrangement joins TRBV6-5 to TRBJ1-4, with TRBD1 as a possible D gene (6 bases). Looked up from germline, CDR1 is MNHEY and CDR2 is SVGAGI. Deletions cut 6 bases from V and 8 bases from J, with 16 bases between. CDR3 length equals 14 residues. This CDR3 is CASRGPGVGEKLFF. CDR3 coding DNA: TGTGCCAGCAGGGGCCCAGGGGTGGGAGAAAAACTGTTTTTT.

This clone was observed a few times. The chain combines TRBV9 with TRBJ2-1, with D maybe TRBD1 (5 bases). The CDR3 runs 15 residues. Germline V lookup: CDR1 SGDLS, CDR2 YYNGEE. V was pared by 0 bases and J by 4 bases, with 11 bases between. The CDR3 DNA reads TGTGCCAGCAGCGTAGGACAGCCACGTTACAATGAGCAGTTCTTC. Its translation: CASSVGQPRYNEQFF.

The CDR3 reads CASSITGTEETQYF. CDR3 nucleotides: TGTGCCAGTAGTATAACCGGGACAGAAGAGACCCAGTACTTC. The chain recombines TRBV19 with TRBJ2-5; 7 nucleotides match TRBD1. In germline, CDR1 is LNHDA, CDR2 SQIVND (reference sequence). V lost 2 bases and J lost 3; bases outside the gene matches: 3. There are 14 residues in the CDR3.

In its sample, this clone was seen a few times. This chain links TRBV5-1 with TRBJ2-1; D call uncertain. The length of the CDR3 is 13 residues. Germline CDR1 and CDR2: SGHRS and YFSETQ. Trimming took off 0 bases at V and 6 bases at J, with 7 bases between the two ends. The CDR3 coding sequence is TGCGCCAGCAGCTTGGGAGGTACCAATGAGCAGTTCTTC. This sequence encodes CASSLGGTNEQFF.

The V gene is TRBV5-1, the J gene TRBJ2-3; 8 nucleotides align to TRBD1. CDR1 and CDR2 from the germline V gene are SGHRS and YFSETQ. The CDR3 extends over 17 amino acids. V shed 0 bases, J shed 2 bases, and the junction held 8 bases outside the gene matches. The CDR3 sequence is CASSLVQGAASTDTQYF. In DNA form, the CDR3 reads TGCGCCAGCAGCTTGGTGCAGGGGGCGGCTTCCACAGATACGCAGTATTTT.

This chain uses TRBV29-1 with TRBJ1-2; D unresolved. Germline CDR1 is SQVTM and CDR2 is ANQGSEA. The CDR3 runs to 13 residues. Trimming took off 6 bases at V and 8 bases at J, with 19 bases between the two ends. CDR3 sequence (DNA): TGCAGCGTCAGCCAAGCCGACGGGAGGGGCTACACCTTC. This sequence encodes CSVSQADGRGYTF.

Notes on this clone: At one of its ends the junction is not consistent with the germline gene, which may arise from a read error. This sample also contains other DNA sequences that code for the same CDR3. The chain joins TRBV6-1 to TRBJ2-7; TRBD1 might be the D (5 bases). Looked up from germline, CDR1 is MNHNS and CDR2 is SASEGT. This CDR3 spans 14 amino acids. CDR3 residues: CASSEVGRAYEQYF. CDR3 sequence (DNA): TGTGCCAGCAGTGAAGTGGGCAGGGCTTACGAGCAGTACTTT.

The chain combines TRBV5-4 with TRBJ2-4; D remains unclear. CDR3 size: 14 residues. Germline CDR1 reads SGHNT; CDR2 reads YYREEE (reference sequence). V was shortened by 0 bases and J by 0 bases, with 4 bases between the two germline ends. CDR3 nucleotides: TGTGCCAGCAGCTTGGAGCTAGCCAAAAACATTCAGTACTTC. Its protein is CASSLELAKNIQYF. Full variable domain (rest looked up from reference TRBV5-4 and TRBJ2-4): ETGVTQSPTHLIKTRGQQVTLRCSSQSGHNTVSWYQQALGQGPQFIFQYYREEENGRGNFPPRFSGLQFPNYSSELNVNALELDDSALYLCASSLELAKNIQYFGAGTRLSVL.

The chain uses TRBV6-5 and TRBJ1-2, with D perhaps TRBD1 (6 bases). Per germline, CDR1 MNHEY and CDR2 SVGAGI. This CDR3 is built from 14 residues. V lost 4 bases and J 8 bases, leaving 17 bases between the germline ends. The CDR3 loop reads CASSFLTGSYGYTF. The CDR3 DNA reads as TGTGCCAGCAGTTTCCTCACAGGGAGCTACGGCTACACCTTC.

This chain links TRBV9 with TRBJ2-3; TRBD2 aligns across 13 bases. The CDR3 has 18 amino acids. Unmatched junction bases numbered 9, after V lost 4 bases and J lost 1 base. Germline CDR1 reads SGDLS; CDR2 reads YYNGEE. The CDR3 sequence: CASSSRLAGGARTDTQYF. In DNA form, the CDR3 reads TGTGCCAGCAGCTCCCGACTAGCGGGGGGTGCTCGCACAGATACGCAGTATTTT. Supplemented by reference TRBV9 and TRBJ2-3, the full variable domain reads DSGVTQTPKHLITATGQRVTLRCSPRSGDLSVYWYQQSLDQGLQFLIQYYNGEERAKGNILERFSAQQFPDLHSELNLSSLELGDSALYFCASSSRLAGGARTDTQYFGPGTRLTVL.

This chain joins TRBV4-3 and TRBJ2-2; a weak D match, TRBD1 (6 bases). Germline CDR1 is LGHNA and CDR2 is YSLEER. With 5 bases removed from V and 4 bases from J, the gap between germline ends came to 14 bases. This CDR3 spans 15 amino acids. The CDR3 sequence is CASSGAGDGTGELFF. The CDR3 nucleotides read TGCGCCAGCAGCGGGGCAGGGGATGGCACCGGGGAGCTGTTTTTT.

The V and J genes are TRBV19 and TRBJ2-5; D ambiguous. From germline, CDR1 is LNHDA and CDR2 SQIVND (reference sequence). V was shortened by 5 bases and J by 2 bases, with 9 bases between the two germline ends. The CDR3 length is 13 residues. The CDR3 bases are TGTGCCAGTAGTTTGTCAGGTCAAGAGACCCAGTACTTC. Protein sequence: CASSLSGQETQYF. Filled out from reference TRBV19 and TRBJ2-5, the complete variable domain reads DGGITQSPKYLFRKEGQNVTLSCEQNLNHDAMYWYRQDPGQGLRLIYYSQIVNDFQKGDIAEGYSVSREKKESFPLTVTSAQKNPTAFYLCASSLSGQETQYFGPGTRLLVL.